The TCR beta chain described here comes from a study of blood T cell repertoires in COVID-19. Study background: From the United States, Italy and Spain came samples of acute and convalescent COVID-19.

TCRdb keeps only in-frame clones here, not all; method: immunoSEQ multiplex PCR. The sample includes 350,000 to 450,000 clones, 80% to 85% seen only once; the top ten take about 4.8%. J was trimmed by 0 bases and V by 2 bases; bases with no gene match: 5. CDR1 and CDR2 (germline): MNHEY, SVGAGI. The CDR3 has 16 amino acids. Sequencing was done on a sample of PBMCs or T cells enriched from blood (not recorded which). This sequence joins TRBV6-5 and TRBJ1-1, with 8 bases lining up with TRBD1. The receptor's source is a woman between 45 and 65 years old who had recovered from COVID-19. CDR3 sequence reads: CASSYGQGLMNTEAFF. CDR3 nucleotides: TGTGCCAGCAGTTACGGACAGGGCCTTATGAACACTGAAGCTTTCTTT.